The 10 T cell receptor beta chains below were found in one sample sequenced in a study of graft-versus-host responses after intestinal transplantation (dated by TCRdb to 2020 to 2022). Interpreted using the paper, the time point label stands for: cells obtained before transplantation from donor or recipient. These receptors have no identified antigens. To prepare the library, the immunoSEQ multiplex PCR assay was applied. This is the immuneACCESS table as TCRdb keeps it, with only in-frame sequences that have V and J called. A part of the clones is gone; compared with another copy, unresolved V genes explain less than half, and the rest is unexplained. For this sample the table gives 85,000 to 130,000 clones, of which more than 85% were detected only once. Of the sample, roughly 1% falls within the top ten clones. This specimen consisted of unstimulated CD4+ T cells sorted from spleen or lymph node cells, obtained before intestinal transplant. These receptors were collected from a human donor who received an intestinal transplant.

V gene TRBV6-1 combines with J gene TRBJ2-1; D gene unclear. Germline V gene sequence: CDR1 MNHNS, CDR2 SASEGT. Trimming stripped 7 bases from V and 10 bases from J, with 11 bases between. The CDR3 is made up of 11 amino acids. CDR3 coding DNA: TGTGCCAGCATTTACTACGTCGAGCAGTTCTTC. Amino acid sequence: CASIYYVEQFF.

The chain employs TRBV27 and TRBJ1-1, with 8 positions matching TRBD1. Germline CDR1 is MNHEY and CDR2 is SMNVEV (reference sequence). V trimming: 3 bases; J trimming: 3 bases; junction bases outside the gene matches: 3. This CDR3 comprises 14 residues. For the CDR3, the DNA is TGTGCCAGCAGTTTCAGGGGGCTTCACACTGAAGCTTTCTTT. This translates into CASSFRGLHTEAFF.

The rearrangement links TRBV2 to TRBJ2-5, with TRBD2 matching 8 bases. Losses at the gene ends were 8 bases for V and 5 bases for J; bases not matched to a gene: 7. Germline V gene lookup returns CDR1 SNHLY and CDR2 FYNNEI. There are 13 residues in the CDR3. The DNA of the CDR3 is TGTGCCAGCTTGGGACTAGATGCTGAGACCCAGTACTTC. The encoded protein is CASLGLDAETQYF.

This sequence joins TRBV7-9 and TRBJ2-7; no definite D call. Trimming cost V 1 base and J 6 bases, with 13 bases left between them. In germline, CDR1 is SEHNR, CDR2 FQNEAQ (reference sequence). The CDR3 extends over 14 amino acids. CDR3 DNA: TGTGCCAGCAGCTTAGTGGGCAGGACGGGCGAGCAGTACTTC. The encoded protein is CASSLVGRTGEQYF. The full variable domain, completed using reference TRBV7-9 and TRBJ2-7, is DTGVSQNPRHKITKRGQNVTFRCDPISEHNRLYWYRQTLGQGPEFLTYFQNEAQLEKSRLLSDRFSAERPKGSFSTLEIQRTEQGDSAMYLCASSLVGRTGEQYFGPGTRLTVT.

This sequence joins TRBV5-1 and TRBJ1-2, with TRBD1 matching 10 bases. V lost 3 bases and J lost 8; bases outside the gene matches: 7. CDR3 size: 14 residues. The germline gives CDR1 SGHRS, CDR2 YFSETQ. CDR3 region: CASSSRQGADGYTF. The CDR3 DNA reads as TGCGCCAGCAGCTCAAGACAGGGGGCCGACGGCTACACCTTC. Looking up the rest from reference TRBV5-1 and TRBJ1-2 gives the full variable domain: KAGVTQTPRYLIKTRGQQVTLSCSPISGHRSVSWYQQTPGQGLQFLFEYFSETQRNKGNFPGRFSGRQFSNSRSEMNVSTLELGDSALYLCASSSRQGADGYTFGSGTRLTVV.

The CDR3 nucleotides are TGCGCCAGCAGCTTGGGAGGGAAGAGGCAAGAGACCCAGTACTTC. It yields the protein CASSLGGKRQETQYF. V is TRBV5-1 and J is TRBJ2-5; possible D gene TRBD2, 5 bases. Germline values: CDR1 SGHRS, CDR2 YFSETQ. V lost 0 bases to trimming and J lost 2 bases, with 11 bases between them. The CDR3 runs to 15 residues.

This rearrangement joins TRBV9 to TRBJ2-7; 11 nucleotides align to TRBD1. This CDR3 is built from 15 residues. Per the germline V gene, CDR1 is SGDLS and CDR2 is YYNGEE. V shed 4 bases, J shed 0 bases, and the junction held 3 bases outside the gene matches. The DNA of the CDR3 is TGTGCCAGCAGCCTGGACAGGGGGCCCTCCTACGAGCAGTACTTC. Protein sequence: CASSLDRGPSYEQYF.

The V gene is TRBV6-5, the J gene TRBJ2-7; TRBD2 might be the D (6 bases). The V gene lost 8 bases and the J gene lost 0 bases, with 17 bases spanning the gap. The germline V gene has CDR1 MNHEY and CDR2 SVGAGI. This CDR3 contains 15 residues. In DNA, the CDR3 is TGTGCCAGCCGCGGGACTTTTCGAAGCTCCTACGAGCAGTACTTC. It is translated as CASRGTFRSSYEQYF.

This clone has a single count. The CDR3 sequence is CAIRTRTVHGYTF. CDR3 DNA sequence: TGTGCCATCCGGACCCGGACAGTCCATGGCTACACCTTC. The genes are TRBV2 and TRBJ1-2; possibly TRBD1 for D (6 bases). Germline values: CDR1 SNHLY, CDR2 FYNNEI. This CDR3 region has 13 residues. V was pared by 10 bases and J by 6 bases, with 18 bases between.

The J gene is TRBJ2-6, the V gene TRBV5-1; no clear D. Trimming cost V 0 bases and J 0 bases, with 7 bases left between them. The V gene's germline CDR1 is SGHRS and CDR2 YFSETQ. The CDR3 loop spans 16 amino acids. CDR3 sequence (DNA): TGCGCCAGCAGCTTGGATTGGGGCTCTGGGGCCAACGTCCTGACTTTC. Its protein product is CASSLDWGSGANVLTF.